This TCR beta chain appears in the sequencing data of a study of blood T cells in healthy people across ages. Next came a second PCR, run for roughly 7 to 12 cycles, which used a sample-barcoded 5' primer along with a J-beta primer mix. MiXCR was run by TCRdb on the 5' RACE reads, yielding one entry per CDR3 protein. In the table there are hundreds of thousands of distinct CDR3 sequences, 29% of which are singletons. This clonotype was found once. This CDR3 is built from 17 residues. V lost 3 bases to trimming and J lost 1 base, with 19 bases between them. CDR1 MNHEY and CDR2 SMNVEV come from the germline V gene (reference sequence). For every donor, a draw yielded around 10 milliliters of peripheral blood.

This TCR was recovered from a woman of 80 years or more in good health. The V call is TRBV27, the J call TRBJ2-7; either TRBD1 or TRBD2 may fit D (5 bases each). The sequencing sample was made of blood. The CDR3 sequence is CASSFGAGRRASYEQYF. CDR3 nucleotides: TGTGCCAGCAGTTTCGGGGCAGGGAGAAGGGCATCCTACGAGCAGTACTTC.